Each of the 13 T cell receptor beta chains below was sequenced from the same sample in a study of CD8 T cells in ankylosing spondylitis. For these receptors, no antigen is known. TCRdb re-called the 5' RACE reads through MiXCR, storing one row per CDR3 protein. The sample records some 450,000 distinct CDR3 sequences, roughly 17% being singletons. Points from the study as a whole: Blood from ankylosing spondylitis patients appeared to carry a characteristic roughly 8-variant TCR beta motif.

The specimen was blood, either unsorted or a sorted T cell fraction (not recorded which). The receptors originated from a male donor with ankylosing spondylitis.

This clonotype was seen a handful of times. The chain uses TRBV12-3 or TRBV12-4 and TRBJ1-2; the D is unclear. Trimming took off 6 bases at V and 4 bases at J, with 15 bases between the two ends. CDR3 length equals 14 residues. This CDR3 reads CASSPRHGTYGYTF. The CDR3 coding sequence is TGTGCCAGCAGCCCAAGACACGGTACCTATGGCTACACCTTC.

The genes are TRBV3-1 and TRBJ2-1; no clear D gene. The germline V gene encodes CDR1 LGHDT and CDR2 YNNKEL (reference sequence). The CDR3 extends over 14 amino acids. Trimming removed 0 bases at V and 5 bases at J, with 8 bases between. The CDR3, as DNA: TGTGCCAGCAGCCAAGAGGGAAGGGACAATGAGCAGTTCTTC. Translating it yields CASSQEGRDNEQFF.

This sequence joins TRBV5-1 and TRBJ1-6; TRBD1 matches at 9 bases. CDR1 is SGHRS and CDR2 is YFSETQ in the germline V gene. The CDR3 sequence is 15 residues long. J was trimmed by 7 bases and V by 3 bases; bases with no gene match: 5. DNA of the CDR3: TGCGCCAGCAGCTGGGGGGACAGGGACAATTCACCCCTCCACTTT. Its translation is CASSWGDRDNSPLHF.

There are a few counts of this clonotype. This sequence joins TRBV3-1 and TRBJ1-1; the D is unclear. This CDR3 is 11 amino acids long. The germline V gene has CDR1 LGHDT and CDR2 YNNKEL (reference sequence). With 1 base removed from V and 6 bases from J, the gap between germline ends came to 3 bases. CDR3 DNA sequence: TGTGCCAGCAGCCAAGCAGCTGAAGCTTTCTTT. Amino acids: CASSQAAEAFF.

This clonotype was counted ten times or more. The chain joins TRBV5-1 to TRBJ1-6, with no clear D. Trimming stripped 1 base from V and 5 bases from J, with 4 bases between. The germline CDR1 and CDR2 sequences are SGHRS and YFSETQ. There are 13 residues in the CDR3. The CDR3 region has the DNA TGCGCCAGCAGCTTGCCGGATAATTCACCCCTCCACTTT. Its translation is CASSLPDNSPLHF.

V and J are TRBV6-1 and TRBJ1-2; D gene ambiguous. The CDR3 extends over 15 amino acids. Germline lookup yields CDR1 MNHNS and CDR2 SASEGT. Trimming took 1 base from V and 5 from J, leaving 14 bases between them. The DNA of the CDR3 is TGTGCCAGCAGTGAAGGAGGTTCTGGACGTTATGGCTACACCTTC. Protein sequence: CASSEGGSGRYGYTF.

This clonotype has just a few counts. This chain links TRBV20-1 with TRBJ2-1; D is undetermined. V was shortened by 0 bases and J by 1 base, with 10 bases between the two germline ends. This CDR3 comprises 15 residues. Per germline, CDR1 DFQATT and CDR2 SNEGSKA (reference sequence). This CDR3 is CSARERRNSYNEQFF. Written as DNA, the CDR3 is TGCAGTGCTAGAGAGCGCAGGAATTCCTACAATGAGCAGTTCTTC.

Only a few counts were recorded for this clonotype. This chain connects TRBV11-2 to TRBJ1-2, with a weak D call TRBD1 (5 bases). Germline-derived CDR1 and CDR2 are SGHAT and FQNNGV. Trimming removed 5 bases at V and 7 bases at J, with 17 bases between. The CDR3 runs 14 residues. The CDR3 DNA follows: TGTGCCAGCAGCCCCCTGATGCAGGGTGGTGGCTACACCTTC. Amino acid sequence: CASSPLMQGGGYTF.

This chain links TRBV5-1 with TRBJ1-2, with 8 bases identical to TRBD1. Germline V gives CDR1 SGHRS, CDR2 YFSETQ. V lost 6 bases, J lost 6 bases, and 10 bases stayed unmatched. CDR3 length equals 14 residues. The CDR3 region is CASTGGEVGHGYTF. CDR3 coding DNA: TGCGCCAGCACAGGGGGCGAAGTAGGCCATGGCTACACCTTC.

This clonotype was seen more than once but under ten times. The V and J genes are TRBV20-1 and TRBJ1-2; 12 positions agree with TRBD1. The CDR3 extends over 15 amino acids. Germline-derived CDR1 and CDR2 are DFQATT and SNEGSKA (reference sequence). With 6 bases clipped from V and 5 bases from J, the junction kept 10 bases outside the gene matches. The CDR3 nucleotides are TGCAGTGCCGCCGGGACAGGGGGCGCTGGGTATGGCTACACCTTC. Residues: CSAAGTGGAGYGYTF.

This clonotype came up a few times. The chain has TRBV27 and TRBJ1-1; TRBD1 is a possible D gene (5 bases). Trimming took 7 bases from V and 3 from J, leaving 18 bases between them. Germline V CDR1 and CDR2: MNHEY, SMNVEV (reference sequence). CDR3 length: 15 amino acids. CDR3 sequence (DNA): TGTGCCAGCAAAGGGGCAGGAGCTGGGCACACTGAAGCTTTCTTT. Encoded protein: CASKGAGAGHTEAFF.

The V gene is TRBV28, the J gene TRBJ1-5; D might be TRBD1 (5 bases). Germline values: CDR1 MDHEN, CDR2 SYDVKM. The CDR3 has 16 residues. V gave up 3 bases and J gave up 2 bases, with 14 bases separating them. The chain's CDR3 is CASSFGGSEGNQPQHF. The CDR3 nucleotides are TGTGCCAGCAGTTTCGGGGGGTCGGAGGGCAATCAGCCCCAGCATTTT.

CDR3 residues: CSVASRSYEQYF. The CDR3 DNA is TGCAGCGTAGCATCTAGGTCCTACGAGCAGTACTTC. The rearrangement uses TRBV29-1 and TRBJ2-7; D remains ambiguous. The CDR3 runs 12 residues. In germline, CDR1 is SQVTM, CDR2 ANQGSEA. V was pared by 6 bases and J by 1 base, with 10 bases between.